This paragraph covers one TCR beta chain sequence. The data were obtained in a study of cytomegalovirus exposure and HLA in healthy donors. It was with 60 Vbeta and 13 Jbeta primers that the PCR ran. Using immunoSEQ multiplex PCR, the repertoire was profiled, and TCRdb retains in-frame clones only, with some absent. The sample carries over 85,000 clones, more than 70% recorded once. CDR1 and CDR2 from the germline V gene are KGHSH and LQKENI. V lost 2 bases and J 0 bases, leaving 8 bases between the germline ends. The CDR3 covers 15 residues. The chain combines TRBV18 with TRBJ2-1; a possible D gene is TRBD1 (5 bases). The sequence was obtained from a male donor in good health and CMV-seropositive. Sequencing input: PBMCs. The DNA for the CDR3 is TGTGCCAGCTCACCAAGGGGTAGCTCCTACAATGAGCAGTTCTTC. As protein: CASSPRGSSYNEQFF.